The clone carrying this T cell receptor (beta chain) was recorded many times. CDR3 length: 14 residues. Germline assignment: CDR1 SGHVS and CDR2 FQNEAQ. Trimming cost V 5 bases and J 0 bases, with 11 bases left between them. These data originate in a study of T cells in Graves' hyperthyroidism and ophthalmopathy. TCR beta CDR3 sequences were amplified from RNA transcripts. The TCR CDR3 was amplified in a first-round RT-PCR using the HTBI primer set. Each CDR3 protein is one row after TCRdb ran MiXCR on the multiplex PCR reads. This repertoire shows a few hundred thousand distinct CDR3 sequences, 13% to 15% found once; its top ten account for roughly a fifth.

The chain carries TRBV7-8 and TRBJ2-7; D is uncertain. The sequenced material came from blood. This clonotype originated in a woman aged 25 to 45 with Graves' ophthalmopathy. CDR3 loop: CASSPGRLSYEQYF. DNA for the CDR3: TGTGCCAGCAGCCCCGGACGGCTCTCCTACGAGCAGTACTTC.